Presented here are 26 T cell receptor beta chains from one specimen sequenced in a study of blood T cell repertoires in COVID-19. Generated by immunoSEQ multiplex PCR, the TCRdb table keeps only in-frame clones and is missing some. The sample carries fewer than 250,000 clones, around 90% recorded once. Sequenced: peripheral blood. Receptors originate from an older man with acute or convalescent COVID-19.

This rearrangement joins TRBV7-9 to TRBJ2-1; TRBD1 is a possible D gene (5 bases). The CDR3 spans 13 residues. The germline V and J ends were trimmed by 2 bases and 10 bases, with 12 bases remaining between them. CDR1 SEHNR and CDR2 FQNEAQ come from the germline V gene (reference sequence). The CDR3 spells CASSLRDQGEQFF. The CDR3 DNA is TGTGCCAGCAGCTTACGAGATCAGGGAGAGCAGTTCTTC.

The chain combines TRBV5-5 with TRBJ1-3; D unclear. The CDR3 length is 18 residues. Trimming took 0 bases from V and 0 from J, leaving 16 bases between them. Germline CDR1 SGHKS, CDR2 YYEKEE (reference sequence). The CDR3 spells CASSLAGSLVSSGNTIYF. As DNA, the CDR3 is TGTGCCAGCAGCTTGGCTGGGTCACTAGTTAGCTCTGGAAACACCATATATTTT. Full variable domain (outside the CDR3, taken from reference TRBV5-5 and TRBJ1-3): DAGVTQSPTHLIKTRGQQVTLRCSPISGHKSVSWYQQVLGQGPQFIFQYYEKEERGRGNFPDRFSARQFPNYSSELNVNALLLGDSALYLCASSLAGSLVSSGNTIYFGEGSWLTVV.

The chain combines TRBV28 with TRBJ1-5, with a weak D call TRBD1 (6 bases). CDR3 size: 15 residues. V was trimmed by 3 bases and J by 1 base, leaving 10 bases between them. The germline gives CDR1 MDHEN, CDR2 SYDVKM. CDR3 sequence (DNA): TGTGCCAGCAGTTTGGAAGGGACAAGCAATCAGCCCCAGCATTTT. It specifies CASSLEGTSNQPQHF.

V usage is TRBV9 and J usage is TRBJ1-3; D call uncertain. V was cut by 0 bases and J by 2 bases, with 6 bases left in between. The germline V gene encodes CDR1 SGDLS and CDR2 YYNGEE. The CDR3 length is 14 residues. DNA of the CDR3: TGTGCCAGCAGCGTAGAGGAGCCTGGAAACACCATATATTTT. This codes for CASSVEEPGNTIYF.

This chain's CDR3 is CASSYGGPPEETQYF. The CDR3 DNA reads as TGTGCCAGCAGTTACGGGGGCCCGCCGGAAGAGACCCAGTACTTC. The rearrangement links TRBV6-5 to TRBJ2-5, with D possibly matching TRBD1 (6 bases). The CDR3 runs to 15 residues. Deletions cut 2 bases from V and 3 bases from J, with 13 bases between. Germline CDR1 reads MNHEY; CDR2 reads SVGAGI.

This rearrangement joins TRBV11-2 to TRBJ2-7; D is possibly TRBD2 (5 bases). In germline, CDR1 is SGHAT, CDR2 FQNNGV. V shed 1 base and J shed 7 bases, with 8 bases lying between them. The CDR3 contains 12 residues. This chain's CDR3 is CASSLAGKEQYF. As DNA, the CDR3 is TGTGCCAGCAGCTTAGCGGGGAAGGAGCAGTACTTC.

J is TRBJ2-1 and V is TRBV27; D possibly corresponds to TRBD2 (5 bases). Germline loops: CDR1 MNHEY, CDR2 SMNVEV (reference sequence). Trimming took off 4 bases at V and 9 bases at J, with 19 bases between the two ends. CDR3 length: 15 residues. CDR3: CASSSVAFGGGEQFF. CDR3 bases: TGTGCCAGCAGTTCCGTAGCTTTCGGAGGCGGTGAGCAGTTCTTC.

The chain employs TRBV5-5 and TRBJ2-6; D might be TRBD2 (5 bases). CDR1 is SGHKS and CDR2 is YYEKEE in the germline V gene (reference sequence). The CDR3 spans 18 residues. The V gene lost 4 bases and the J gene lost 0 bases, with 17 bases spanning the gap. The CDR3: CASSRTGSTFSGANVLTF. CDR3 sequence (DNA): TGTGCCAGCAGCCGGACTGGATCTACATTCTCTGGGGCCAACGTCCTGACTTTC. The whole variable domain, filled in from reference TRBV5-5 and TRBJ2-6, reads DAGVTQSPTHLIKTRGQQVTLRCSPISGHKSVSWYQQVLGQGPQFIFQYYEKEERGRGNFPDRFSARQFPNYSSELNVNALLLGDSALYLCASSRTGSTFSGANVLTFGAGSRLTVL.

The V gene is TRBV7-8, the J gene TRBJ1-1, with TRBD1 identical over 8 bases. With 0 bases clipped from V and 7 bases from J, the junction kept 10 bases outside the gene matches. This CDR3 contains 16 residues. Germline CDR1 is SGHVS and CDR2 is FQNEAQ. As DNA, the CDR3 is TGTGCCAGCAGCTTAGCCTTGGGGGCAGGGGGCTATGAAGCTTTCTTT. Protein: CASSLALGAGGYEAFF.

The chain couples TRBV3-1 (or the pseudogene TRBV3-2) to TRBJ1-6; a weak D match, TRBD1 (5 bases). Trimming pared 4 bases from V and 2 bases from J, leaving 9 bases between. CDR3 size: 15 residues. CDR1 is LGHDT, CDR2 YNNKEL, per germline (reference sequence). CDR3 region: CASSPGGAYNSPLHF. The DNA for the CDR3 is TGTGCCAGCAGCCCCGGAGGGGCCTATAATTCACCCCTCCACTTT.

Comment on this clone: This same CDR3 is encoded by further DNA sequences in the sample. The rearrangement joins TRBV7-3 to TRBJ2-3; no reliable D call. V dropped 1 base and J dropped 0 bases, with 5 bases sitting between them. This CDR3 has 14 residues. The germline V gene has CDR1 SGHTA and CDR2 FQGTGA. The CDR3 DNA is TGTGCCAGCAGCTTAAGAGCGAGCACAGATACGCAGTATTTT. This gives the protein CASSLRASTDTQYF.

This clone came up a few times. The chain's CDR3 is CASSQTWTGSNQPQHF. The CDR3 nucleotides read TGCGCCAGCAGCCAAACTTGGACAGGATCAAATCAGCCCCAGCATTTT. The V call is TRBV4-1, the J call TRBJ1-5; 7 bases map to TRBD1. The CDR3 runs to 16 residues. The V segment lost 2 bases and the J segment 4 bases; nucleotides outside the gene matches: 8. From germline, CDR1 is MGHRA and CDR2 YSYEKL.

This chain links TRBV2 with TRBJ2-5, with TRBD2 matching over 12 bases. Trimming removed 2 bases from V and 4 bases from J; junction bases left unmatched: 11. The CDR3 consists of 18 residues. The germline gives CDR1 SNHLY, CDR2 FYNNEI. The CDR3: CASSEPLAGGPRSETQYF. The CDR3 DNA follows: TGTGCCAGCAGTGAACCTCTAGCGGGAGGGCCAAGGTCAGAGACCCAGTACTTC.

The chain uses TRBV20-1 and TRBJ2-2; D is undetermined. Deletions cut 4 bases from V and 4 bases from J, with 4 bases between. This CDR3 spans 11 amino acids. Germline CDR1 is DFQATT and CDR2 is SNEGSKA (reference sequence). CDR3 in DNA: TGCAGTGCTACGAGCACCGGGGAGCTGTTTTTT. Amino acid sequence: CSATSTGELFF.

This chain uses TRBV7-3 with TRBJ2-3; D unresolved. Trimming removed 2 bases at V and 0 bases at J, with 9 bases between. In germline, CDR1 is SGHTA, CDR2 FQGTGA. CDR3 length equals 15 residues. The CDR3 DNA is TGTGCCAGCAGCTTAGGCTCGCATAGCACAGATACGCAGTATTTT. This codes for CASSLGSHSTDTQYF.

The CDR3 DNA is TGTGCCAGTTGCCAAGGAGCTGGCGGGGGGATAGGAGAGACCCAGTACTTC. This gives the protein CASCQGAGGGIGETQYF. The chain employs TRBV11-2 and TRBJ2-5; 8 nucleotides agree with TRBD2. The CDR3 loop spans 17 amino acids. CDR1 is SGHAT and CDR2 is FQNNGV in the germline V gene. With 9 bases clipped from V and 4 bases from J, the junction kept 19 bases outside the gene matches.

This clone was picked up a small number of times. The V and J genes are TRBV5-4 and TRBJ2-7; 9 bases match TRBD1. The CDR3 loop spans 15 amino acids. V lost 3 bases, J lost 3 bases, and 7 bases stayed unmatched. The germline gives CDR1 SGHNT, CDR2 YYREEE (reference sequence). CDR3: CASSSGGQGFYEQYF. The CDR3 nucleotides read TGTGCCAGCAGCTCGGGGGGACAGGGCTTCTACGAGCAGTACTTC.

This chain connects TRBV7-9 to TRBJ2-3, with 9 positions matching TRBD1. The CDR3 totals 17 residues. J lost 4 bases, V lost 3 bases, and 11 bases had no gene match. Germline assignment: CDR1 SEHNR and CDR2 FQNEAQ (reference sequence). CDR3 amino acids: CASSFSLGTGSPDTQYF. The CDR3 bases are TGTGCCAGCAGCTTTTCGCTCGGGACAGGGTCGCCAGATACGCAGTATTTT.

The V call is TRBV2, the J call TRBJ2-2; no firm D call. The CDR3 sequence is 13 residues long. With 4 bases removed from V and 2 bases from J, the gap between germline ends came to 5 bases. CDR1 and CDR2 (germline): SNHLY, FYNNEI. CDR3 sequence: CASSVENTGELFF. The CDR3 DNA reads TGTGCCAGCAGTGTAGAAAACACCGGGGAGCTGTTTTTT.

The chain links TRBV18 to TRBJ2-7; 7 nucleotides match TRBD2. Germline values: CDR1 KGHSH, CDR2 LQKENI. V was clipped by 2 bases and J by 2 bases; unmatched bases: 3. The CDR3 contains 14 residues. CDR3 residues: CASSPGGVTYEQYF. In nucleotides, the CDR3 is TGTGCCAGCTCACCAGGGGGGGTCACCTACGAGCAGTACTTC.

This clone has only one observation. The rearrangement joins TRBV7-2 to TRBJ1-1, with a possible D match to TRBD1 (6 bases). Germline CDR1 and CDR2: SGHTA and FQGNSA. V dropped 5 bases and J dropped 5 bases, with 18 bases sitting between them. This CDR3 is built from 15 residues. In nucleotides, the CDR3 is TGTGCCAGCAGCCCCCGGTCAGGGGAAATGACTGAAGCTTTCTTT. It translates to CASSPRSGEMTEAFF.

This clone was counted between two and nine times. The chain employs TRBV6-6 and TRBJ1-5; D gene unclear. V was clipped by 5 bases and J by 6 bases, with 8 bases between them. The CDR3 spans 12 residues. The germline gives CDR1 MNHNY, CDR2 SVGAGI (reference sequence). CDR3 in DNA: TGTGCCAGCAGTCGACGGAGTCAGCCCCAGCATTTT. This translates into CASSRRSQPQHF.

V and J are TRBV19 and TRBJ2-7; 9 nucleotides agree with TRBD2. Germline CDR1 and CDR2: LNHDA and SQIVND (reference sequence). The V segment lost 2 bases and the J segment 2 bases; nucleotides outside the gene matches: 10. This CDR3 has 17 amino acids. The CDR3 DNA follows: TGTGCCAGTAGTATAACGGTTTCGGCTAGCGGGACCTACGAGCAGTACTTC. This encodes CASSITVSASGTYEQYF.

The chain couples TRBV7-3 to TRBJ2-3, with TRBD1 as a possible D gene (5 bases). V was cut by 5 bases and J by 3 bases, with 9 bases left in between. The CDR3 totals 13 residues. Germline-derived CDR1 and CDR2 are SGHTA and FQGTGA. CDR3 in DNA: TGTGCCAGCAGCCAGGGTGGAACAGATACGCAGTATTTT. This sequence encodes CASSQGGTDTQYF.

This chain connects TRBV5-1 to TRBJ2-5; 7 bases agree with TRBD1. The CDR3 extends over 15 amino acids. Germline values: CDR1 SGHRS, CDR2 YFSETQ. J was trimmed by 7 bases and V by 4 bases; bases with no gene match: 13. This CDR3 reads CASSKGQPEGGTQYF. The CDR3 DNA is TGCGCCAGCAGCAAGGGACAGCCCGAAGGCGGGACCCAGTACTTC.

This chain connects TRBV18 to TRBJ2-7; 7 bases are a match to TRBD2. CDR1 is KGHSH, CDR2 LQKENI, per germline. The J segment lost 0 bases and the V segment lost 6 bases, leaving 8 bases of the junction unmatched. The CDR3 consists of 15 residues. The CDR3 is CASSPGTTDSYEQYF. CDR3 in DNA: TGTGCCAGCTCGCCCGGGACTACCGACTCCTACGAGCAGTACTTC.